Sequencing of this TCR beta chain was carried out in a study of T cells in women clearing cervical HPV infection. In the study overall: Case blood was drawn when the lesion was first found; control blood after infection became undetectable.

Profiled with immunoSEQ multiplex PCR; TCRdb holds only in-frame clones, not every one. The sample has around 28,000 clones, and its top ten clones hold 15% to 20%. This CDR3 region has 15 residues. CDR1 SGHRS and CDR2 YFSETQ come from the germline V gene. V lost 7 bases, J lost 2 bases, and 16 bases lay in between. Concerning this clone itself: The read gets to within 3 residues of the CDR3 end, and the germline J gene fills in the rest.

The chain couples TRBV5-1 to TRBJ2-4; possible D gene TRBD2, 6 bases. The clonotype originates from a woman aged 18 to 75 with a cervical HPV16 infection that either progressed to CIN3+ or cleared (not recorded which). The sequenced material came from blood buffy coat. The CDR3 protein is CASAPGEATKNIQYF. Partial CDR3 DNA: TGCGCCAGCGCCCCGGGGGAGGCGACCAAAAACATT. The full variable domain, with the rest looked up from reference TRBV5-1 and TRBJ2-4, is KAGVTQTPRYLIKTRGQQVTLSCSPISGHRSVSWYQQTPGQGLQFLFEYFSETQRNKGNFPGRFSGRQFSNSRSEMNVSTLELGDSALYLCASAPGEATKNIQYFGAGTRLSVL.